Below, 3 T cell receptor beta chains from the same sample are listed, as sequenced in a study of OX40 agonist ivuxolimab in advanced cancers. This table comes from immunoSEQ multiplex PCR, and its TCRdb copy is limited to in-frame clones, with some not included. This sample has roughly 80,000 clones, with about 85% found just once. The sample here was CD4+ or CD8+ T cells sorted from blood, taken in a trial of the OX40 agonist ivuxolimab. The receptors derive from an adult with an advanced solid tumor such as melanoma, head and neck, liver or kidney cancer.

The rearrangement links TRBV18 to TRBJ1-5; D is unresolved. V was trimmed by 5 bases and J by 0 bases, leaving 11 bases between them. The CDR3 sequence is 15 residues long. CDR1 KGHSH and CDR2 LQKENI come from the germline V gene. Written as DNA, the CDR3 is TGTGCCAGCTCAATCCTCCATGATAGCAATCAGCCCCAGCATTTT. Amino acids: CASSILHDSNQPQHF.

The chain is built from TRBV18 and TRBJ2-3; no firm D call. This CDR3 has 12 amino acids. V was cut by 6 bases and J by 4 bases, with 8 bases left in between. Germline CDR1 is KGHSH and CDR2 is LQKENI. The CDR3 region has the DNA TGTGCCAGCTCTCCGCCCCCAGATACGCAGTATTTT. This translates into CASSPPPDTQYF. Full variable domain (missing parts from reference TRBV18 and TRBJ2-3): NAGVMQNPRHLVRRRGQEARLRCSPMKGHSHVYWYRQLPEEGLKFMVYLQKENIIDESGMPKERFSAEFPKEGPSILRIQQVVRGDSAAYFCASSPPPDTQYFGPGTRLTVL.

The CDR3 sequence is CASSLRNTGELFF. CDR3 bases: TGTGCCAGCAGCCTACGAAACACCGGGGAGCTGTTTTTT. The chain joins TRBV7-3 to TRBJ2-2, with no clear D. V lost 5 bases, J lost 2 bases, and 6 bases lay in between. This CDR3 has 13 residues. CDR1 is SGHTA and CDR2 is FQGTGA in the germline V gene.